The rows below give T cell receptor beta chains drawn from one sample of a study of early T cells in non-severe SARS-CoV-2 infection. TCRdb processed the 5' RACE reads anew with MiXCR; each CDR3 protein has one entry. The sample holds approximately 70,000 distinct CDR3 sequences, over 9% seen once. Sequences were derived from whole blood, sampled at baseline. Source of these receptors: an adult who was a healthcare worker with PCR-confirmed SARS-CoV-2 infection or an uninfected control (not recorded which). Each CDR3 is given without its conserved first and last residue. The order of the fields is V gene, clone size, J gene, CDR3 protein. Not all rows give a size; the values are once, few, many and, for expanded clones, a class.

v_call: TRBV6-5
clone_size: .
j_call: TRBJ2-3
cdr3_aa: ASSRGQGVADTQY

v_call: TRBV27
clone_size: .
j_call: TRBJ1-1
cdr3_aa: ASSSDPGFTEAF

v_call: TRBV4-1
clone_size: .
j_call: TRBJ2-3
cdr3_aa: ASSQRGLAGGVSTDTQY

v_call: TRBV3-1
clone_size: few
j_call: TRBJ2-7
cdr3_aa: ASSQGWAAWAYEQY

v_call: TRBV4-3
clone_size: few
j_call: TRBJ2-3
cdr3_aa: ASSQDGGGGVDTQY

v_call: TRBV2
clone_size: .
j_call: TRBJ2-7
cdr3_aa: ASSASGTSSSYEQY

v_call: TRBV5-1
clone_size: few
j_call: TRBJ1-5
cdr3_aa: ASSSDSNQPQH

v_call: TRBV29-1
clone_size: few
j_call: TRBJ1-1
cdr3_aa: SAEGEGKGTEAF

v_call: TRBV29-1
clone_size: many
j_call: TRBJ2-2
cdr3_aa: SVANRGGTGELF

v_call: TRBV20-1
clone_size: .
j_call: TRBJ1-1
cdr3_aa: SAVQSRTEAF

v_call: TRBV7-9
clone_size: many
j_call: TRBJ2-3
cdr3_aa: ASSWLGASGETDTQY